Shown below are 27 T cell receptor beta chains from a single sample sequenced in a study of shared clonotypes between healthy human individuals (dated by TCRdb to the early 2020s). Receptors were amplified or captured by the immunoSEQ multiplex PCR assay. The immuneACCESS repertoire file appears here via TCRdb, limited to in-frame rearrangements. These files lack a portion of the clones; in checked studies, under half of the deficit traces to unresolved V genes, and the cause of the others is not known. The sample table records about 2.4 million clones; 93% of these occur just once. Approximately 0.37% of the sample lies in the top ten. The sequenced sample was naive CD4+ T cells from PBMCs. Explained via the paper, the cell subset or site label denotes: CD45RA+ positively selected. Receptors were obtained from a man between 18 and 29 years old in good health. Some clones in this sample may be carry-over from other donors' samples.

CDR3 DNA sequence: TGTGCCAGCGTAATCAGGAACGGGGCCTACGAGCAGTACTTC. This gives the protein CASVIRNGAYEQYF. The chain combines TRBV28 with TRBJ2-7, with D tentatively TRBD2 (5 bases). Trimming removed 8 bases from V and 2 bases from J, with 16 bases in between. Germline-derived CDR1 and CDR2 are MDHEN and SYDVKM. The CDR3 is 14 residues long.

The chain recombines TRBV5-1 with TRBJ2-7; D gene ambiguous. This CDR3 is 12 amino acids long. Germline assignment: CDR1 SGHRS and CDR2 YFSETQ. The germline V and J ends were trimmed by 4 bases and 6 bases, with 11 bases remaining between them. The CDR3 coding sequence is TGCGCCAGCAGCGACCTGACGGGCGAGCAGTACTTC. Protein sequence: CASSDLTGEQYF. The full variable domain, rest sourced from reference TRBV5-1 and TRBJ2-7, is KAGVTQTPRYLIKTRGQQVTLSCSPISGHRSVSWYQQTPGQGLQFLFEYFSETQRNKGNFPGRFSGRQFSNSRSEMNVSTLELGDSALYLCASSDLTGEQYFGPGTRLTVT.

The chain joins TRBV4-1 to TRBJ2-1; D might be TRBD2 (5 bases). Trimming took off 0 bases at V and 9 bases at J, with 18 bases between the two ends. The CDR3 length is 16 residues. The germline CDR1 and CDR2 sequences are MGHRA and YSYEKL. CDR3: CASSQDPVAGAREQFF. The DNA for the CDR3 is TGCGCCAGCAGCCAAGATCCCGTGGCGGGCGCGCGTGAGCAGTTCTTC.

This clone was detected only once. This rearrangement joins TRBV19 to TRBJ1-1; D is undetermined. CDR1 LNHDA and CDR2 SQIVND come from the germline V gene (reference sequence). The CDR3 runs 14 residues. V gave up 3 bases and J gave up 2 bases, with 10 bases separating them. The CDR3 region is CASSIILGNTEAFF. Here the CDR3 DNA reads TGTGCCAGTAGTATTATATTAGGTAACACTGAAGCTTTCTTT. Combining the CDR3 with reference TRBV19 and TRBJ1-1 gives the whole variable domain DGGITQSPKYLFRKEGQNVTLSCEQNLNHDAMYWYRQDPGQGLRLIYYSQIVNDFQKGDIAEGYSVSREKKESFPLTVTSAQKNPTAFYLCASSIILGNTEAFFGQGTRLTVV.

This sequence joins TRBV19 and TRBJ2-7; TRBD2 aligns across 7 bases. This CDR3 has 13 residues. Unmatched junction bases numbered 5, after V lost 3 bases and J lost 6 bases. Germline V gives CDR1 LNHDA, CDR2 SQIVND (reference sequence). CDR3 in DNA: TGTGCCAGTAGTATCCTGGGGAGGGCCGAGCAGTACTTC. Translated, it gives CASSILGRAEQYF.

The rearrangement uses TRBV5-1 and TRBJ2-7; tentatively, D is TRBD2 (6 bases). Germline-derived CDR1 and CDR2 are SGHRS and YFSETQ. The CDR3 covers 15 residues. V shed 4 bases and J shed 1 base, with 15 bases lying between them. This chain's CDR3 is CASSRGGRGSYEQYF. CDR3 bases: TGCGCCAGCAGCCGTGGAGGGCGCGGGTCCTACGAGCAGTACTTC.

This clone was detected only a few times. The chain has TRBV11-2 and TRBJ2-5; possibly TRBD1 or TRBD2 for D (5 bases each). Germline CDR1 and CDR2: SGHAT and FQNNGV. V lost 3 bases and J 14 bases, leaving 13 bases between the germline ends. This CDR3 has 11 amino acids. CDR3 region: CASSLAGTVYF. CDR3 nucleotide sequence: TGTGCCAGCAGCTTGGCCGGGACGGTCTACTTC.

This rearrangement joins TRBV5-1 to TRBJ2-3, with 8 bases matching TRBD1. Trimming took 5 bases from V and 5 from J; bases not matched to a gene: 10. This CDR3 is built from 15 residues. Germline loops: CDR1 SGHRS, CDR2 YFSETQ. This chain's CDR3 is CASRPGGQTGDTQYF. For the CDR3, the DNA is TGCGCCAGCAGGCCAGGGGGCCAGACGGGAGATACGCAGTATTTT. Using reference TRBV5-1 and TRBJ2-3 for the parts outside the CDR3, the full variable domain is KAGVTQTPRYLIKTRGQQVTLSCSPISGHRSVSWYQQTPGQGLQFLFEYFSETQRNKGNFPGRFSGRQFSNSRSEMNVSTLELGDSALYLCASRPGGQTGDTQYFGPGTRLTVL.

CDR3 DNA: TGTGCCAGCAGTGAAGGGTTGGCAGACTACGAGCAGTACTTC. Its translation: CASSEGLADYEQYF. The J gene is TRBJ2-7, the V gene TRBV6-1; D gene ambiguous. The CDR3 covers 14 residues. V was cut by 1 base and J by 3 bases, with 10 bases left in between. CDR1 is MNHNS and CDR2 is SASEGT in the germline V gene.

V gene TRBV7-9 combines with J gene TRBJ1-5; D might be TRBD1 (5 bases). CDR1 and CDR2 (germline): SEHNR, FQNEAQ (reference sequence). Trimming took off 2 bases at V and 7 bases at J, with 12 bases between the two ends. This CDR3 spans 14 amino acids. CDR3 region: CASSLIGGGQPQHF. The CDR3 coding sequence is TGTGCCAGCAGCTTAATCGGGGGTGGACAGCCCCAGCATTTT.

The chain links TRBV9 to TRBJ2-3; D is possibly TRBD2 (6 bases). V was shortened by 3 bases and J by 3 bases, with 14 bases between the two germline ends. The CDR3 is 15 residues long. Germline values: CDR1 SGDLS, CDR2 YYNGEE. The CDR3 loop is CASSAHATSTDTQYF. In DNA, the CDR3 is TGTGCCAGCAGCGCACACGCGACTAGTACAGATACGCAGTATTTT.

The rearrangement joins TRBV28 to TRBJ2-3; D unclear. V was pared by 4 bases and J by 3 bases, with 11 bases between. Germline CDR1 reads MDHEN; CDR2 reads SYDVKM. The CDR3 runs to 14 residues. The CDR3 is CASSSKGRTDTQYF. The CDR3 nucleotides read TGTGCCAGCAGTTCGAAGGGCCGGACAGATACGCAGTATTTT.

The J gene is TRBJ2-1, the V gene TRBV9; 13 bases map to TRBD2. This CDR3 has 17 residues. Unmatched junction bases numbered 8, after V lost 0 bases and J lost 8 bases. CDR1 SGDLS and CDR2 YYNGEE come from the germline V gene. CDR3 DNA sequence: TGTGCCAGCAGCGTAGGGACTAGCGGGAGATCCTCGTATGAGCAGTTCTTC. Protein product: CASSVGTSGRSSYEQFF.

This chain connects TRBV11-2 to TRBJ1-4; D is unclear. Germline V gives CDR1 SGHAT, CDR2 FQNNGV. The length of the CDR3 is 15 residues. With 5 bases removed from V and 8 bases from J, the gap between germline ends came to 18 bases. The CDR3 DNA is TGTGCCAGCAGCGGATATGGCGGGAAACTCGAAAAACTGTTTTTT. Protein: CASSGYGGKLEKLFF.

V is TRBV28 and J is TRBJ1-3; D call uncertain. Trimming removed 3 bases at V and 10 bases at J, with 7 bases between. The germline V gene has CDR1 MDHEN and CDR2 SYDVKM. The CDR3 is 11 amino acids. In nucleotides, the CDR3 is TGTGCCAGCAGTTTGCACGCAACCATATATTTT. Translation gives CASSLHATIYF.

The V and J genes are TRBV4-2 and TRBJ2-1, with 11 bases that match TRBD2. V lost 0 bases, J lost 6 bases, and 13 bases stayed unmatched. CDR3 size: 19 residues. Germline V gives CDR1 LGHNA, CDR2 YNFKEQ. Written as DNA, the CDR3 is TGTGCCAGCAGCCAAGATCCACCCTATAGCGGGAGGGCTTCCAATGAGCAGTTCTTC. It is translated as CASSQDPPYSGRASNEQFF.

This chain links TRBV30 with TRBJ2-3; D remains unclear. The germline V gene has CDR1 GTSNPN and CDR2 SVGIG (reference sequence). The germline V and J ends were trimmed by 0 bases and 6 bases, with 16 bases remaining between them. The CDR3 length is 15 residues. CDR3 sequence: CAWSVPRNLPDTQYF. CDR3 DNA sequence: TGTGCCTGGAGTGTACCGAGAAACCTCCCCGATACGCAGTATTTT.

About this clone: This sample also contains other DNA sequences that code for the same CDR3. The chain has TRBV2 and TRBJ1-2, with D maybe TRBD1 (6 bases). Between the trimmed V and J ends, which lost 4 bases and 4 bases, there was a span of 13 bases. This CDR3 is built from 14 residues. Germline V gene sequence: CDR1 SNHLY, CDR2 FYNNEI. The CDR3, as DNA: TGTGCCAGCAGTGTTGGGCAGGGGTCCTATGGCTACACCTTC. Amino acid sequence: CASSVGQGSYGYTF.

This rearrangement joins TRBV5-6 to TRBJ1-2; 7 bases line up with TRBD1. CDR1 is SGHDT, CDR2 YYEEEE, per germline. The junction had 11 bases not matched to a gene; V was cut back by 1 base and J by 8 bases. The CDR3 totals 15 residues. In DNA form, the CDR3 reads TGTGCCAGCAGCTTGCTAGGAGACAGGGCGAGCGGCTACACCTTC. Amino acids: CASSLLGDRASGYTF.

Points on this clone: At the DNA level, this CDR3 is encoded by other sequences in the same sample as well. The chain joins TRBV29-1 to TRBJ1-2; D gene unclear. The CDR3 runs 12 residues. The V gene's germline CDR1 is SQVTM and CDR2 ANQGSEA. Trimming took 4 bases from V and 2 from J, leaving 8 bases between them. The CDR3 is CSVVDGNYGYTF. The CDR3 DNA reads TGCAGCGTTGTCGACGGGAACTATGGCTACACCTTC.

V is TRBV9 and J is TRBJ2-1, with TRBD2 matching 8 bases. Germline V gene data show CDR1 as SGDLS and CDR2 as YYNGEE. With 4 bases clipped from V and 4 bases from J, the junction kept 7 bases outside the gene matches. The CDR3 contains 15 residues. The CDR3 is CASSRAGDGYNEQFF. For the CDR3, the DNA is TGTGCCAGCAGCCGAGCGGGAGATGGGTACAATGAGCAGTTCTTC.

The CDR3 here is CASSTRGRQGAYNEQFF. DNA of the CDR3: TGCGCCAGCAGCACCCGGGGGCGGCAGGGGGCCTACAATGAGCAGTTCTTC. The chain uses TRBV5-1 and TRBJ2-1, with D perhaps matching TRBD1 (7 bases). Trimming took off 4 bases at V and 2 bases at J, with 19 bases between the two ends. Germline CDR1 reads SGHRS; CDR2 reads YFSETQ. The CDR3 consists of 17 residues.

J is TRBJ1-2 and V is TRBV6-5, with D perhaps TRBD1 (5 bases). Between the trimmed V and J ends, which lost 5 bases and 4 bases, there was a span of 11 bases. The CDR3 totals 13 residues. The germline gives CDR1 MNHEY, CDR2 SVGAGI. The CDR3 nucleotides read TGTGCCAGCAGTCGCGCAGGGTTCTATGGCTACACCTTC. Its protein is CASSRAGFYGYTF.

The V call is TRBV5-4, the J call TRBJ2-1, with 15 bases lining up with TRBD2. The CDR3 is 16 residues long. J lost 7 bases, V lost 4 bases, and 6 bases had no gene match. Germline CDR1 reads SGHNT; CDR2 reads YYREEE (reference sequence). CDR3 nucleotide sequence: TGTGCCAGCAGCCCTGGGACTAGCGGGAGGAGGAATGAGCAGTTCTTC. As protein: CASSPGTSGRRNEQFF.

This chain joins TRBV5-1 and TRBJ2-7; 7 bases are shared with TRBD1. The junction had 5 bases not matched to a gene; V was cut back by 0 bases and J by 2 bases. Germline V CDR1 and CDR2: SGHRS, YFSETQ. This CDR3 region has 15 residues. CDR3 sequence reads: CASSLGQGQTYEQYF. The CDR3 region has the DNA TGCGCCAGCAGCTTGGGACAGGGACAAACCTACGAGCAGTACTTC.

The chain recombines TRBV5-1 with TRBJ2-2, with D uncertain. Germline CDR1 SGHRS, CDR2 YFSETQ. Trimming removed 5 bases at V and 1 base at J, with 12 bases between. The CDR3 is 15 amino acids. Here the CDR3 reads CASSQIPENTGELFF. For the CDR3, the DNA is TGCGCCAGCAGTCAAATTCCAGAGAACACCGGGGAGCTGTTTTTT.

The sample holds one count of this clone. Other DNA sequences in this specimen translate into the identical CDR3. This sequence joins TRBV28 and TRBJ2-7, with unresolved D. Trimming cost V 4 bases and J 1 base, with 8 bases left between them. Germline CDR1 and CDR2: MDHEN and SYDVKM. This CDR3 is built from 13 residues. CDR3 protein: CASSSPGSYEQYF. In DNA, the CDR3 is TGTGCCAGCAGTTCTCCGGGTTCCTACGAGCAGTACTTC.